This TCR beta chain was retrieved from a study of cytomegalovirus exposure and HLA in healthy donors. Overall study: The approximately 120 validation repertoires, a later analysis reported, used the same platform as the 666 first-cohort repertoires.

Here immunoSEQ multiplex PCR was the method, and the copy in TCRdb shows in-frame clones only, minus some. Of 150,000 to 200,000 clones in the sample, 86% were seen once. This CDR3 region has 15 residues. The V gene end was trimmed by 0 bases and the J gene end by 5 bases; junction bases not matched to a gene: 3. Germline CDR1 LGHNA, CDR2 YNFKEQ. Sequencing was performed on PBMCs. This rearrangement joins TRBV4-2 to TRBJ1-5; 8 positions agree with TRBD1. The TCR sequence derives from a woman younger than 30 in good health and CMV-seronegative. The CDR3 DNA is TGTGCCAGCAGCCAAGATTACAGGGGGGATCAGCCCCAGCATTTT. This codes for CASSQDYRGDQPQHF.